The sample holds one count of the clone carrying this T cell receptor beta chain. The length of the CDR3 is 14 residues. From germline, CDR1 is MDHEN and CDR2 SYDVKM. Trimming stripped 8 bases from V and 1 base from J, with 14 bases between. This sample was included in a study of blood T cell repertoires in COVID-19. Study-wide context: Both acute and convalescent COVID-19 samples were obtained from the United States, Italy and Spain. From T cells, B-cell-depleted T cells, or PBMCs came the material, which was cDNA or gDNA.

Source study methods: Researchers report that nucleated cell counts were estimated from reference gene primer amplification. TCRdb keeps only in-frame clones here, not all; method: immunoSEQ multiplex PCR. V and J calls and clone size are copied from that table; D and trimming were computed from the DNA. The repertoire includes some 170,000 clones, approximately 85% of them detected once, and less than 9% sits in the top ten. Sequencing input: peripheral blood. The clonotype was recovered from a woman between 55 and 75 years old with acute or convalescent COVID-19. The chain couples TRBV28 to TRBJ1-1; weak D call: TRBD1 (5 bases). CDR3 protein: CASRRGGTNTEAFF. CDR3 nucleotides: TGTGCCAGCCGTCGGGGGGGGACGAACACTGAAGCTTTCTTT.